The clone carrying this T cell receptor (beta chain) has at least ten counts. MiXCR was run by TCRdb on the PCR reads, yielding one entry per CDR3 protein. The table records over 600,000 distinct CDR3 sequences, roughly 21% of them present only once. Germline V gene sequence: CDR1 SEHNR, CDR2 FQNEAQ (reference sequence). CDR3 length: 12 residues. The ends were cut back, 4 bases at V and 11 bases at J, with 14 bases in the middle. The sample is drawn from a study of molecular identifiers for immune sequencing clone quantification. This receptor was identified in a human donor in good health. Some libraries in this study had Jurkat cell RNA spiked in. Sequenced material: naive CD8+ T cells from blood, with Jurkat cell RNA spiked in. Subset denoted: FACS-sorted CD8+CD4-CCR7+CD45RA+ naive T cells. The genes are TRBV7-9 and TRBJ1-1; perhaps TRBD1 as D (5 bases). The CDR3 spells CASSSGAPGAFF. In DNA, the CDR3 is TGTGCCAGCAGCTCTGGGGCACCGGGGGCTTTCTTT.